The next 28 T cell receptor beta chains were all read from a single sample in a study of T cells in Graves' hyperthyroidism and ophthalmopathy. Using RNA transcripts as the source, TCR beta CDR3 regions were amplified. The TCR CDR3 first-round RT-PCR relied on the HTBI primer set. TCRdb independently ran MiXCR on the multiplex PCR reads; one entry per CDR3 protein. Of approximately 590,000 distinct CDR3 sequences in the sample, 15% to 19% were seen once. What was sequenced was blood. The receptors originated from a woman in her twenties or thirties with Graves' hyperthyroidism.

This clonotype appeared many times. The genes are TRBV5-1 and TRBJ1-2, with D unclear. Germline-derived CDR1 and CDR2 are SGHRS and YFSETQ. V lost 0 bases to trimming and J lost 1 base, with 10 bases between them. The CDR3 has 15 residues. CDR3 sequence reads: CASSLGSRDNYGYTF. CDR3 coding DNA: TGCGCCAGCAGCTTGGGGTCAAGAGATAACTATGGCTACACCTTC.

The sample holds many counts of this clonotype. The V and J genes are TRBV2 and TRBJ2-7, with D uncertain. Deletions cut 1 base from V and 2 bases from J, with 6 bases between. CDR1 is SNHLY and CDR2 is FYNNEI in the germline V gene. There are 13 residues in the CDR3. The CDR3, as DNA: TGTGCCAGCAGTGAAGGCTCCGCCTACGAGCAGTACTTC. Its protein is CASSEGSAYEQYF.

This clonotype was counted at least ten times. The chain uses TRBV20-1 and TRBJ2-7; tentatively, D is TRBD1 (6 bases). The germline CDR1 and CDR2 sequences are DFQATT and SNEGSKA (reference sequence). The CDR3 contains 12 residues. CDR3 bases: TGCAGCGCCCGGGACAACTCCTACGAGCAGTACTTC. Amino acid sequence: CSARDNSYEQYF.

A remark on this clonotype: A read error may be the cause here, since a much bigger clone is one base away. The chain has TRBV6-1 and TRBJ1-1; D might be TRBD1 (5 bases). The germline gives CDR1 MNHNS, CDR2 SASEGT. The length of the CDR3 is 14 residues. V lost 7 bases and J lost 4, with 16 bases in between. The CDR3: CASIRGVMATEAFF. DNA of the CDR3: TGTGCCAGCATCCGAGGGGTCATGGCCACTGAAGCTTTCTTT.

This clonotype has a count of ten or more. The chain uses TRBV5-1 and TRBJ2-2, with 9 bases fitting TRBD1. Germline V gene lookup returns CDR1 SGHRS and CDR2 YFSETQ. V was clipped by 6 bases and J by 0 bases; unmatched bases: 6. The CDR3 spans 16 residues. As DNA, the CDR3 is TGCGCCAGCAACCCGGGACAGGGCGCGAACACCGGGGAGCTGTTTTTT. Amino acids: CASNPGQGANTGELFF.

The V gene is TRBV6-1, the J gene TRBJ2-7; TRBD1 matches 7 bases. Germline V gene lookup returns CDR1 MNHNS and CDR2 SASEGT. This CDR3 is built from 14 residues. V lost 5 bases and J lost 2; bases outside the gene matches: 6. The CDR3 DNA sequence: TGTGCCAGCAGTCCACAGGGGATACCCTACGAGCAGTACTTC. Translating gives CASSPQGIPYEQYF.

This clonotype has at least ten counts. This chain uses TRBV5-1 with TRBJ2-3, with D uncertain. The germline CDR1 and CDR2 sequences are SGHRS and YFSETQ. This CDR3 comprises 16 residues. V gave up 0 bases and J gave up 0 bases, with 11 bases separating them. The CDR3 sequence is CASSLATDHSTDTQYF. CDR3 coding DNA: TGCGCCAGCAGCTTGGCTACGGACCATAGCACAGATACGCAGTATTTT.

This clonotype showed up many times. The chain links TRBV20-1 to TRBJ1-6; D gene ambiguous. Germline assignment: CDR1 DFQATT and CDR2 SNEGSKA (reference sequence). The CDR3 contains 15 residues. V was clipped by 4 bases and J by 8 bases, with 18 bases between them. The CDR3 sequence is CSAKPAGIGDSPLHF. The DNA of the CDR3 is TGCAGTGCTAAACCGGCCGGGATAGGCGATTCACCCCTCCACTTT.

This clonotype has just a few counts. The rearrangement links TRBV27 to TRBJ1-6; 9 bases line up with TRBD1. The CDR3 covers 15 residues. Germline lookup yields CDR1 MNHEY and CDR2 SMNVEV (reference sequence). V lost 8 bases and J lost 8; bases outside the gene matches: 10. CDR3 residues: CASAALDRGYSPLHF. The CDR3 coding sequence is TGTGCCAGCGCTGCCCTGGACAGGGGATATTCACCCCTCCACTTT.

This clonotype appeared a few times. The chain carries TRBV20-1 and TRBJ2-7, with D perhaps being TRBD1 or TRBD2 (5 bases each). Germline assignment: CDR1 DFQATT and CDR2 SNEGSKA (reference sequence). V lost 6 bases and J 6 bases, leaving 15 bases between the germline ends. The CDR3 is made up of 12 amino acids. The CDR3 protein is CSASQGTPEQYF. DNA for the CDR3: TGCAGTGCGAGTCAAGGGACGCCCGAGCAGTACTTC.

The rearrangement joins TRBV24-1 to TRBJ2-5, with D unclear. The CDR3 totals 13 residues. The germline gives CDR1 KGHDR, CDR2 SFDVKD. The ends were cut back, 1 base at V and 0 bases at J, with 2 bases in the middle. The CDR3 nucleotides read TGTGCCACCAGTGATTTTAACCAAGAGACCCAGTACTTC. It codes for CATSDFNQETQYF.

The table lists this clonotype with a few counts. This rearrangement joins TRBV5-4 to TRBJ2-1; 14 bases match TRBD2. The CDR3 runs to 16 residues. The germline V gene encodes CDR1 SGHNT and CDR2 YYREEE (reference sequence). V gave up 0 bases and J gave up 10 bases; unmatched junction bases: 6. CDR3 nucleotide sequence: TGTGCCAGCAGCTTGGGGGGACTAGCGGGAGTCGGGGAGCAGTTCTTC. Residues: CASSLGGLAGVGEQFF.

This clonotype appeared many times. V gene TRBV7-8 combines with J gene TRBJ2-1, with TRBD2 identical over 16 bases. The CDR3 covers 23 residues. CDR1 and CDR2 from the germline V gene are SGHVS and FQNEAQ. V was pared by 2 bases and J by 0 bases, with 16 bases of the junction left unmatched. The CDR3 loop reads CASSLPSGTSGREVLSSYNEQFF. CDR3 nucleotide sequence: TGTGCCAGCAGCTTACCTTCCGGGACTAGCGGGAGGGAGGTTCTTAGCTCCTACAATGAGCAGTTCTTC.

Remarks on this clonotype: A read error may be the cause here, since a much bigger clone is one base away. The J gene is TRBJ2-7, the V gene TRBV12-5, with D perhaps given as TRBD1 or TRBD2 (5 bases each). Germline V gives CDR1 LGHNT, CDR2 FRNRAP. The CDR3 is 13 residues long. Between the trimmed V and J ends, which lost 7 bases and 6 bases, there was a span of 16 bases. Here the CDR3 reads CASAARGAGEQYF. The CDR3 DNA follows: TGTGCTAGTGCCGCCAGAGGGGCGGGCGAGCAGTACTTC.

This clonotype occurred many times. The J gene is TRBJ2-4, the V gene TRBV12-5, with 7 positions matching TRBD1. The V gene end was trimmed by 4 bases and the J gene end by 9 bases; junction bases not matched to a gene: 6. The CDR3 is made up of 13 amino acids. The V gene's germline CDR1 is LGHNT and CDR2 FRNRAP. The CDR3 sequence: CASGSGGNGIQYF. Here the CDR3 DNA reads TGTGCTAGTGGTTCAGGGGGAAACGGCATTCAGTACTTC.

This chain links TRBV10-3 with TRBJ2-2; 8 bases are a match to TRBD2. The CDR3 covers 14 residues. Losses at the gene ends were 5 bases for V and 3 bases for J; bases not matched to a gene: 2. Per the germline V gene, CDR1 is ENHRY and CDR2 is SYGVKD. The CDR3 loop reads CAISSSGYTGELFF. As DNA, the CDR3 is TGTGCCATCAGTTCTAGCGGGTACACCGGGGAGCTGTTTTTT.

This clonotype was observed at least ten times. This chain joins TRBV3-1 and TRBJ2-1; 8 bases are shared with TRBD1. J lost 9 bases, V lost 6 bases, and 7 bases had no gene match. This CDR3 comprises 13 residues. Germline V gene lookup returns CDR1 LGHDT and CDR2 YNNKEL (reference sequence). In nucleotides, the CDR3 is TGTGCCAGCAGGAGAGACAGGGGTAGTGAGCAGTTCTTC. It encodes CASRRDRGSEQFF.

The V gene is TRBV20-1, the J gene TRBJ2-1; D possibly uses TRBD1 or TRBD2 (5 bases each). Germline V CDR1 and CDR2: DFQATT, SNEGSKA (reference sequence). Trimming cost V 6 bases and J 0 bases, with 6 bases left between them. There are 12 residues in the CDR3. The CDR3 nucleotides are TGCAGTGCGGGGGACTCCTACAATGAGCAGTTCTTC. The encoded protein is CSAGDSYNEQFF.

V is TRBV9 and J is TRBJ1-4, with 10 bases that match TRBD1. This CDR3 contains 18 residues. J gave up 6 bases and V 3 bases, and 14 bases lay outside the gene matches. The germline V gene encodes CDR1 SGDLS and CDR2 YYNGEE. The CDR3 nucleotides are TGTGCCAGCAGCGCTCAGAGGGGACAGGGGCTTATGGATGAAAAACTGTTTTTT. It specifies CASSAQRGQGLMDEKLFF.

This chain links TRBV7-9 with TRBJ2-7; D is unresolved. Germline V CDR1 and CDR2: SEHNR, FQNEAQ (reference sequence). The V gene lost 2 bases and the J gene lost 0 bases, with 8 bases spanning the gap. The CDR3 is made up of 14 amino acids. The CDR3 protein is CASSLPVSSYEQYF. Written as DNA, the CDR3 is TGTGCCAGCAGCTTACCGGTCAGCTCCTACGAGCAGTACTTC.

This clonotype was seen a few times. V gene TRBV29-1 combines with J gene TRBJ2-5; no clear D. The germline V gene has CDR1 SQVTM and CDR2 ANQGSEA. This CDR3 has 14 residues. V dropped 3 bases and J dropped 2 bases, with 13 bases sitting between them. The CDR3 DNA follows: TGCAGCGTTGATAACGCAGCGAAACAAGAGACCCAGTACTTC. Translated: CSVDNAAKQETQYF.

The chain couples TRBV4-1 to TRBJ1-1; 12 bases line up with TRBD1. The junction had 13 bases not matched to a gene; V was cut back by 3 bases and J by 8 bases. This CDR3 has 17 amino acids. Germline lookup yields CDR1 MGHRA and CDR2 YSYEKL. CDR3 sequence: CASSQGQGAGAGQEAFF. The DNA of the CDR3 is TGCGCCAGCAGCCAGGGACAGGGGGCAGGGGCCGGCCAAGAAGCTTTCTTT.

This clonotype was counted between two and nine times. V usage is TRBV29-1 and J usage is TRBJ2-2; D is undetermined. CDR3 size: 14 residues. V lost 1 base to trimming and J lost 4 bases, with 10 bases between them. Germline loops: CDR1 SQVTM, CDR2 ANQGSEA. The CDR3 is CSVEGAWPTGELFF. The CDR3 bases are TGCAGCGTTGAAGGCGCCTGGCCCACCGGGGAGCTGTTTTTT.

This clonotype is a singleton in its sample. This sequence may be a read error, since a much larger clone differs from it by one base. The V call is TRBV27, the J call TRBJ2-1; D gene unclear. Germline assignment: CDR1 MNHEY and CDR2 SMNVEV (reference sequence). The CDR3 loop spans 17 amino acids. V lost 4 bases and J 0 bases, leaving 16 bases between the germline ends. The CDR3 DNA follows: TGTGCCAGCAGTTCCCAACTAAGCCCTAGCTCCTACAATGAGCAGTTCTTC. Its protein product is CASSSQLSPSSYNEQFF.

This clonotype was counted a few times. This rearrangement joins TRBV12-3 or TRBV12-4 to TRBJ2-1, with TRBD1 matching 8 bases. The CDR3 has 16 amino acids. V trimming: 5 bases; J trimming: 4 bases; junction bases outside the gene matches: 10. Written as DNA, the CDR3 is TGTGCCAGCAGTCCTCCGGGACAGGCAGAGTACAATGAGCAGTTCTTC. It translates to CASSPPGQAEYNEQFF.

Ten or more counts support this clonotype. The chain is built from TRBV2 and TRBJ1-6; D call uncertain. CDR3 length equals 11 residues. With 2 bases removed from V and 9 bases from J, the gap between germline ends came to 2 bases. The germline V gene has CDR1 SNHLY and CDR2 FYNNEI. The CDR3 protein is CASSERSPLHF. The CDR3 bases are TGTGCCAGCAGTGAACGTTCACCCCTCCACTTT.

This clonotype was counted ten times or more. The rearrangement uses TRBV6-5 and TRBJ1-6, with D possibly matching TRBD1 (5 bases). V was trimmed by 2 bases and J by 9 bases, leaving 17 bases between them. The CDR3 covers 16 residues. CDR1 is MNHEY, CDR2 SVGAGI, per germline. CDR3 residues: CASSYGLGGTSSPLHF. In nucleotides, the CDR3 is TGTGCCAGCAGTTACGGTCTCGGAGGGACGAGTTCACCCCTCCACTTT.

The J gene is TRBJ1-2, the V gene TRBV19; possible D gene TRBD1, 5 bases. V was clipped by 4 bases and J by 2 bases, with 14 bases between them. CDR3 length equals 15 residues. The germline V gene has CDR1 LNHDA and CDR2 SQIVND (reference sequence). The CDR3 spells CASSTTAQGNYGYTF. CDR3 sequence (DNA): TGTGCCAGTAGTACCACCGCCCAGGGAAACTATGGCTACACCTTC.